The 22 T cell receptor beta chains below all came from one sample that was sequenced in a study of blood T cell repertoires in COVID-19. Using immunoSEQ multiplex PCR, the repertoire was profiled, and TCRdb retains in-frame clones only, with some absent. Among under 200,000 clones listed, around 87% were seen once. Material for sequencing was PBMCs or T cells enriched from blood (not recorded which). These receptors originate from a woman aged 40 to 50 in a cohort exposed to, infected with or recovered from COVID-19 (not recorded which).

V and J are TRBV7-9 and TRBJ1-3; the match to TRBD1 covers 7 bases. Looked up from germline, CDR1 is SEHNR and CDR2 is FQNEAQ (reference sequence). The J segment lost 3 bases and the V segment lost 6 bases, leaving 8 bases of the junction unmatched. The CDR3 runs 15 residues. The CDR3 loop reads CASRPGQRDGNTIYF. DNA of the CDR3: TGTGCCAGCAGACCGGGACAGAGGGATGGAAACACCATATATTTT.

The chain employs TRBV7-9 and TRBJ1-2, with 9 bases aligning to TRBD1. This CDR3 region has 15 residues. The V gene end was trimmed by 3 bases and the J gene end by 5 bases; junction bases not matched to a gene: 7. Germline V gene sequence: CDR1 SEHNR, CDR2 FQNEAQ (reference sequence). The CDR3 coding sequence is TGTGCCAGCAGCTTTACAGGGGGCGCAAATTATGGCTACACCTTC. Its translation is CASSFTGGANYGYTF.

V usage is TRBV18 and J usage is TRBJ2-5; 9 bases align to TRBD2. This CDR3 has 20 amino acids. Germline CDR1 KGHSH, CDR2 LQKENI. After removal of 3 bases from V and 0 bases from J, the junction contained 17 bases not matched to a gene. The CDR3 bases are TGTGCCAGCTCACCCCTTGGCCCGCGCGGGGCTAGCGGGGACCAAGAGACCCAGTACTTC. Residues: CASSPLGPRGASGDQETQYF.

The chain uses TRBV27 and TRBJ1-2; TRBD1 agrees at 10 bases. The CDR3 has 13 residues. V shed 3 bases and J 7 bases; nucleotides not matched to a gene: 2. Germline values: CDR1 MNHEY, CDR2 SMNVEV (reference sequence). In DNA, the CDR3 is TGTGCCAGCAGTTTGGGGACAGGGGTTGGCTACACCTTC. This gives the protein CASSLGTGVGYTF.

The chain is built from TRBV18 and TRBJ2-5, with D tentatively TRBD1 (5 bases). V lost 6 bases to trimming and J lost 2 bases, with 22 bases between them. Germline assignment: CDR1 KGHSH and CDR2 LQKENI. This CDR3 has 17 amino acids. The CDR3: CASSSLRTPAAQETQYF. The CDR3 nucleotides read TGTGCCAGCTCCTCGCTTCGGACACCAGCAGCTCAAGAGACCCAGTACTTC.

The V call is TRBV3-1 (or the pseudogene TRBV3-2), the J call TRBJ1-5; the D is unclear. The CDR3 has 15 amino acids. The V end lost 5 bases, the J end lost 3 bases, and 14 bases lay between the germline ends. Germline CDR1 LGHDT, CDR2 YNNKEL (reference sequence). The CDR3 nucleotides are TGTGCCAGCAGCGGGCGGGGTGTCCTCAATCAGCCCCAGCATTTT. Protein product: CASSGRGVLNQPQHF.

V and J are TRBV10-2 and TRBJ1-3; 9 bases fit TRBD1. Germline CDR1 and CDR2: WSHSY and SAAADI. This CDR3 comprises 15 residues. V shed 6 bases and J 4 bases; nucleotides not matched to a gene: 7. CDR3 nucleotide sequence: TGCGCCAGCAGCGCCGGACAGGGGAACGGAAACACCATATATTTT. The encoded protein is CASSAGQGNGNTIYF.

V usage is TRBV4-1 and J usage is TRBJ1-1; no clear D gene. The germline V and J ends were trimmed by 9 bases and 2 bases, with 13 bases remaining between them. The CDR3 loop spans 13 amino acids. Germline V CDR1 and CDR2: MGHRA, YSYEKL. The CDR3 sequence is CASTRAVNTEAFF. The DNA for the CDR3 is TGCGCCAGTACGCGGGCGGTTAACACTGAAGCTTTCTTT.

This chain uses TRBV28 with TRBJ2-7; 9 bases map to TRBD1. CDR3 size: 14 residues. The junction had 6 bases not matched to a gene; V was cut back by 7 bases and J by 2 bases. CDR1 is MDHEN and CDR2 is SYDVKM in the germline V gene. CDR3 sequence (DNA): TGTGCCAGCACTCTGGGACAGGGCACCTACGAGCAGTACTTC. Translating gives CASTLGQGTYEQYF.

This chain connects TRBV2 to TRBJ2-3; 14 positions match TRBD2. The CDR3 consists of 18 residues. V shed 0 bases, J shed 0 bases, and the junction held 2 bases outside the gene matches. Germline-derived CDR1 and CDR2 are SNHLY and FYNNEI. The CDR3 reads CASSEAGTSGSSTDTQYF. CDR3 coding DNA: TGTGCCAGCAGTGAAGCAGGGACTAGCGGGAGTAGCACAGATACGCAGTATTTT.

V usage is TRBV14 and J usage is TRBJ1-3, with TRBD1 as a possible D gene (5 bases). V gave up 3 bases and J gave up 8 bases, with 8 bases separating them. CDR3 size: 12 residues. Germline V lookup: CDR1 SGHDN, CDR2 FVKESK. The CDR3 bases are TGTGCCAGCAGCCATACCAGGGACACCATATATTTT. Protein: CASSHTRDTIYF.

V is TRBV11-3 and J is TRBJ1-2; no firm D call. V lost 4 bases to trimming and J lost 8 bases, with 23 bases between them. The CDR3 has 16 residues. In germline, CDR1 is SGHNT, CDR2 YENEEA. CDR3 region: CASSSETQEALGGYTF. The CDR3 region has the DNA TGTGCCAGCAGCTCGGAGACGCAGGAGGCATTAGGAGGCTACACCTTC.

V gene TRBV14 combines with J gene TRBJ1-2; 7 bases are shared with TRBD1. There are 15 residues in the CDR3. Germline CDR1 reads SGHDN; CDR2 reads FVKESK. V lost 0 bases, J lost 3 bases, and 4 bases stayed unmatched. CDR3 protein: CASSQDRGAYYGYTF. CDR3 nucleotide sequence: TGTGCCAGCAGCCAAGACAGGGGGGCCTACTATGGCTACACCTTC.

This chain uses TRBV27 with TRBJ2-3; 9 bases line up with TRBD1. In germline, CDR1 is MNHEY, CDR2 SMNVEV (reference sequence). V was pared by 5 bases and J by 0 bases, with 15 bases of the junction left unmatched. This CDR3 has 19 amino acids. The chain's CDR3 is CASSPYPGQGLVSTDTQYF. The CDR3 DNA is TGTGCCAGCAGTCCATACCCGGGACAGGGCCTAGTGAGCACAGATACGCAGTATTTT.

This clone was detected ten times or more. The chain uses TRBV7-9 and TRBJ2-7; D is possibly TRBD1 (6 bases). The ends were cut back, 5 bases at V and 6 bases at J, with 11 bases in the middle. Germline V gene lookup returns CDR1 SEHNR and CDR2 FQNEAQ (reference sequence). The CDR3 spans 12 residues. The DNA of the CDR3 is TGTGCCAGCAGCAAGACAGGAGGCGAGCAGTACTTC. Protein sequence: CASSKTGGEQYF.

This chain links TRBV14 with TRBJ2-7, with TRBD2 matching over 7 bases. The germline gives CDR1 SGHDN, CDR2 FVKESK. The CDR3 covers 15 residues. V dropped 1 base and J dropped 3; count of bases not matched to a gene: 6. The DNA for the CDR3 is TGTGCCAGCAGCCAAGTTCAGGGAGGGGTCTACGAGCAGTACTTC. Residues: CASSQVQGGVYEQYF.

The chain employs TRBV5-1 and TRBJ1-1; perhaps TRBD1 as D (5 bases). The CDR3 length is 15 residues. CDR1 is SGHRS and CDR2 is YFSETQ in the germline V gene. V lost 3 bases to trimming and J lost 3 bases, with 15 bases between them. CDR3 bases: TGCGCCAGCAGCTCATCGACAGTTGTTGACACTGAAGCTTTCTTT. Residues: CASSSSTVVDTEAFF. The variable domain in full, completed from reference TRBV5-1 and TRBJ1-1, reads KAGVTQTPRYLIKTRGQQVTLSCSPISGHRSVSWYQQTPGQGLQFLFEYFSETQRNKGNFPGRFSGRQFSNSRSEMNVSTLELGDSALYLCASSSSTVVDTEAFFGQGTRLTVV.

The chain combines TRBV7-9 with TRBJ2-5, with D maybe TRBD1 (6 bases). The germline V gene has CDR1 SEHNR and CDR2 FQNEAQ (reference sequence). The CDR3 has 13 residues. V was trimmed by 5 bases and J by 3 bases, leaving 10 bases between them. The DNA for the CDR3 is TGTGCCAGCAGCCCTCGGACAGAAGAGACCCAGTACTTC. It yields the protein CASSPRTEETQYF. Supplemented by reference TRBV7-9 and TRBJ2-5, the full variable domain reads DTGVSQNPRHKITKRGQNVTFRCDPISEHNRLYWYRQTLGQGPEFLTYFQNEAQLEKSRLLSDRFSAERPKGSFSTLEIQRTEQGDSAMYLCASSPRTEETQYFGPGTRLLVL.

The chain joins TRBV5-8 to TRBJ2-3; 9 bases fit TRBD1. The trim removed 2 bases at V and 4 bases at J, leaving 8 bases unmatched. Germline assignment: CDR1 SGHTS and CDR2 YDEGEE. The CDR3 has 16 residues. The CDR3 sequence: CASSLHLDRGSDTQYF. Here the CDR3 DNA reads TGTGCCAGCAGCTTACACCTGGACAGGGGCTCAGATACGCAGTATTTT.

This chain uses TRBV27 with TRBJ1-1; D possibly corresponds to TRBD1 (6 bases). Trimming took 2 bases from V and 4 from J, leaving 17 bases between them. Germline assignment: CDR1 MNHEY and CDR2 SMNVEV (reference sequence). The length of the CDR3 is 16 residues. CDR3 sequence reads: CASSLLGRGAVTEAFF. CDR3 coding DNA: TGTGCCAGCAGTTTACTCGGTCGGGGGGCGGTCACTGAAGCTTTCTTT.

The rearrangement links TRBV7-2 to TRBJ2-3; D call uncertain. This CDR3 is built from 14 residues. V was clipped by 1 base and J by 2 bases, with 7 bases between them. The germline V gene encodes CDR1 SGHTA and CDR2 FQGNSA. The CDR3 nucleotides are TGTGCCAGCAGCTTAGTTCAGATCACAGATACGCAGTATTTT. Translation: CASSLVQITDTQYF. Variable domain in full (rest from reference TRBV7-2 and TRBJ2-3): GAGVSQSPSNKVTEKGKDVELRCDPISGHTALYWYRQSLGQGLEFLIYFQGNSAPDKSGLPSDRFSAERTGGSVSTLTIQRTQQEDSAVYLCASSLVQITDTQYFGPGTRLTVL.

The CDR3 here is CASTIPGEGTEAFF. The CDR3 nucleotides read TGTGCCAGCACCATACCGGGGGAGGGCACTGAAGCTTTCTTT. The gene calls are TRBV25-1 and TRBJ1-1, with a possible D match to TRBD1 (5 bases). This CDR3 region has 14 residues. Trimming stripped 7 bases from V and 4 bases from J, with 16 bases between. Germline-derived CDR1 and CDR2 are MGHDK and SYGVNS. Drawing the rest from reference TRBV25-1 and TRBJ1-1, the complete variable domain is EADIYQTPRYLVIGTGKKITLECSQTMGHDKMYWYQQDPGMELHLIHYSYGVNSTEKGDLSSESTVSRIRTEHFPLTLESARPSHTSQYLCASTIPGEGTEAFFGQGTRLTVV.